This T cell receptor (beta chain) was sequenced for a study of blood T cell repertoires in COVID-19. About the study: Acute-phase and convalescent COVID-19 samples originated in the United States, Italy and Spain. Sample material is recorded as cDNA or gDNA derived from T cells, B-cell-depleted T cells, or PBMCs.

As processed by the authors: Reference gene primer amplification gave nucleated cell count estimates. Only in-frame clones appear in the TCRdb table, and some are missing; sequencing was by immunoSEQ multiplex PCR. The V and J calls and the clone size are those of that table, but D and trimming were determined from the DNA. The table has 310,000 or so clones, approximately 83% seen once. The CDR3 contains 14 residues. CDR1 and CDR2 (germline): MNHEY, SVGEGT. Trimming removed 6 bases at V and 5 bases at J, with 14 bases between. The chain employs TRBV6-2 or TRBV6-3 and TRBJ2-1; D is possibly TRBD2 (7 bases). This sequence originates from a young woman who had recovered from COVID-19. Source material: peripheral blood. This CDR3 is CASSAGGGNNEQFF. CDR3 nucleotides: TGTGCCAGCAGCGCTGGCGGGGGCAACAATGAGCAGTTCTTC.